This T cell receptor beta chain came from a study of blood T cell repertoires in COVID-19. Germline values: CDR1 LNHDA, CDR2 SQIVND (reference sequence). CDR3 length: 16 amino acids. V shed 3 bases, J shed 0 bases, and the junction held 5 bases outside the gene matches. Sequencing used immunoSEQ multiplex PCR; TCRdb keeps in-frame clones, though not all of them. The sample lists more than 90,000 clones, 75% to 85% occurring once. This clone was detected only once. The sample comprised peripheral blood. The chain combines TRBV19 with TRBJ2-4; TRBD1 agrees at 7 bases. This TCR came from an elderly woman with acute or convalescent COVID-19. The DNA for the CDR3 is TGTGCCAGTAGTATCGAGGCAGGGGGAGCCAAAAACATTCAGTACTTC. Protein: CASSIEAGGAKNIQYF.